This entry features one T cell receptor (beta chain) sequence. Donors, healthy HIV-negative adults, lacked recent acute infections or vaccinations. The donor cohort consisted entirely of Caucasian adults residing in Nashville, Tennessee. This sample stems from a study of shared clonotypes between healthy human individuals. The overall study: Three plates were used per donor for CD4 naive, three for CD4 memory, two for CD8 naive and one for CD8 memory.

Some 30,000 T cell genomes, or approximately 190 ng DNA, went into the sorted-subset replicate PCRs. Repertoires were generated with immunoSEQ multiplex PCR, while TCRdb's copy carries only in-frame clones and drops some. The sample includes roughly 650,000 clones, 97% of them seen just once. V gave up 5 bases and J gave up 5 bases; unmatched junction bases: 5. Germline V lookup: CDR1 LNHDA, CDR2 SQIVND (reference sequence). CDR3 length: 13 residues. This chain connects TRBV19 to TRBJ1-1; TRBD1 matches 7 bases. Input material: naive CD4+ T cells sorted from blood. Subset defined: CD45RA+ positively selected. The receptor was isolated from a woman aged 25-40 years in good health. The CDR3 DNA reads as TGTGCCAGTAGTCCACAGGGGAGGACTGAAGCTTTCTTT. This sequence encodes CASSPQGRTEAFF.